This record covers a single T cell receptor (beta chain). The data originate from a study of blood T cell repertoires in COVID-19. In the study overall: Researchers got acute and convalescent COVID-19 samples from the United States, Italy and Spain.

The V gene lost 5 bases and the J gene lost 0 bases, with 13 bases spanning the gap. Germline V lookup: CDR1 SGHAT, CDR2 FQNNGV. The CDR3 has 15 residues. TCRdb's copy holds only in-frame clones and misses some; the assay was immunoSEQ multiplex PCR. The repertoire consists of around 130,000 clones, with approximately 81% occurring once and the leading ten covering 3.9%. The source of this sequence is a man aged 55-75 years with acute or convalescent COVID-19. The sequenced material came from peripheral blood. The chain couples TRBV11-2 to TRBJ1-1, with unresolved D. This CDR3 is CASSPFGSMNTEAFF. The CDR3 DNA reads TGTGCCAGCAGCCCTTTCGGGTCAATGAACACTGAAGCTTTCTTT.